This T cell receptor (beta chain) originates from a study of T cell responses to AZD1222 COVID-19 vaccine. Study-level background: Second-dose timings of about 4 or about 12 weeks were pooled. Regarding the study as a whole: Increased Spike-specific TCR breadth and depth were observed after two AZD1222 doses.

Germline V lookup: CDR1 SGHRS, CDR2 YFSETQ. Trimming took 2 bases from V and 2 from J, leaving 7 bases between them. The CDR3 consists of 13 residues. As concerns this clone: The antigen remains undetermined.

TCRdb's copy holds only in-frame clones and misses some; the assay was immunoSEQ multiplex PCR. The sample comprises tens of thousands of clones, approximately 90% of which are singletons, and about 9.4% rests with the top ten. The chain combines TRBV5-1 with TRBJ1-1; possibly TRBD1 for D (5 bases). This clonotype was sampled from an adult in good health. This sample comprised peripheral blood, obtained on day 0 of AZD1222 vaccination. CDR3 bases: TGCGCCAGCAGCTTCAGGGTTAACACTGAAGCTTTCTTT. Its translation is CASSFRVNTEAFF.